What follows are 24 T cell receptor beta chains derived from one specimen sequenced in a study of cytomegalovirus exposure and HLA in healthy donors. The PCR used 60 Vbeta and 13 Jbeta primers. Produced via immunoSEQ multiplex PCR; TCRdb's table is partial and in-frame only. The table has 200,000 to 250,000 clones, about 83% seen once. Sequencing was performed on PBMCs. These receptors were collected from a human donor in good health.

Comments on this clone: Other nucleotide sequences in the sample specify the same CDR3. The chain links TRBV28 to TRBJ2-5; maybe TRBD2 (6 bases). This CDR3 spans 13 amino acids. Trimming pared 5 bases from V and 1 base from J, leaving 8 bases between. Germline values: CDR1 MDHEN, CDR2 SYDVKM. The CDR3 region is CASSAGGQETQYF. As DNA, the CDR3 is TGTGCCAGCAGTGCCGGGGGCCAAGAGACCCAGTACTTC.

The J gene is TRBJ2-2, the V gene TRBV7-3; D is possibly TRBD2 (6 bases). The CDR3 totals 16 residues. V lost 1 base and J lost 1, with 10 bases in between. CDR1 is SGHTA and CDR2 is FQGTGA in the germline V gene. The CDR3 DNA sequence: TGTGCCAGCAGCTTAAGCCGTAGCGGGAACACCGGGGAGCTGTTTTTT. This translates into CASSLSRSGNTGELFF. Filled out from reference TRBV7-3 and TRBJ2-2, the complete variable domain reads GAGVSQTPSNKVTEKGKYVELRCDPISGHTALYWYRQSLGQGPEFLIYFQGTGAADDSGLPNDRFFAVRPEGSVSTLKIQRTERGDSAVYLCASSLSRSGNTGELFFGEGSRLTVL.

This sequence joins TRBV13 and TRBJ2-3, with TRBD2 matching 9 bases. Germline trimming cut 5 bases from V and 6 bases from J; bases unmatched to any gene: 15. Germline CDR1 PRHDT, CDR2 FYEKMQ (reference sequence). The CDR3 loop spans 17 amino acids. CDR3 loop: CASSGVTSGSSMDTQYF. CDR3 sequence (DNA): TGTGCCAGCAGCGGCGTTACTAGCGGGTCGAGTATGGATACGCAGTATTTT.

The V call is TRBV19, the J call TRBJ2-7; TRBD2 aligns across 10 bases. The CDR3 covers 14 residues. Germline values: CDR1 LNHDA, CDR2 SQIVND (reference sequence). V lost 7 bases and J lost 1; bases outside the gene matches: 4. The CDR3: CASTSGRASYEQYF. In DNA form, the CDR3 reads TGTGCCAGTACAAGCGGGAGGGCTTCCTACGAGCAGTACTTC.

V gene TRBV5-1 combines with J gene TRBJ2-7, with TRBD2 matching over 14 bases. The V gene's germline CDR1 is SGHRS and CDR2 YFSETQ. V lost 7 bases and J lost 9; bases outside the gene matches: 12. The CDR3 consists of 15 residues. CDR3 amino acids: CASPHKTSGRAGQYF. CDR3 in DNA: TGCGCCAGCCCTCACAAGACTAGCGGGAGGGCCGGGCAGTACTTC.

A few counts support this clone. The rearrangement links TRBV15 to TRBJ2-1, with D possibly matching TRBD2 (5 bases). In germline, CDR1 is LNHNV, CDR2 YYDKDF (reference sequence). The V gene lost 3 bases and the J gene lost 0 bases, with 12 bases spanning the gap. CDR3 length: 16 amino acids. The CDR3 reads CATSRDLTSSYNEQFF. The DNA of the CDR3 is TGTGCCACCAGCAGGGATCTAACTAGCTCCTACAATGAGCAGTTCTTC.

This clone has a single count. The chain is built from TRBV6-1 and TRBJ1-4; D is perhaps TRBD1 (5 bases). In germline, CDR1 is MNHNS, CDR2 SASEGT. Trimming pared 6 bases from V and 8 bases from J, leaving 10 bases between. The CDR3 has 12 residues. CDR3 nucleotide sequence: TGTGCCAGCAGGGGGCTATTGGAAAAACTGTTTTTT. Translated, it gives CASRGLLEKLFF.

This clone was seen once. This rearrangement joins TRBV25-1 to TRBJ2-7, with a tentative D call TRBD2 (5 bases). The CDR3 sequence is 15 residues long. Trimming left V 2 bases short and J 6 bases short, with 17 bases between. Germline CDR1 MGHDK, CDR2 SYGVNS. The CDR3 DNA follows: TGTGCCAGCAGTGAAGGGCCCGGGGTCGTTGGCGAGCAGTACTTC. Translated: CASSEGPGVVGEQYF.

This rearrangement joins TRBV28 to TRBJ2-7, with a possible D match to TRBD2 (5 bases). V was clipped by 2 bases and J by 1 base, with 15 bases between them. The CDR3 has 16 residues. The germline gives CDR1 MDHEN, CDR2 SYDVKM. Here the CDR3 reads CASSLRAARLSYEQYF. CDR3 coding DNA: TGTGCCAGCAGTTTAAGAGCGGCCCGGCTGTCCTACGAGCAGTACTTC.

The chain couples TRBV9 to TRBJ2-7, with TRBD2 matching over 7 bases. The V gene's germline CDR1 is SGDLS and CDR2 YYNGEE. V shed 3 bases and J 2 bases; nucleotides not matched to a gene: 5. There are 14 residues in the CDR3. CDR3 loop: CASSEGGATYEQYF. The CDR3 bases are TGTGCCAGCAGCGAGGGAGGGGCAACCTACGAGCAGTACTTC.

This rearrangement joins TRBV11-2 to TRBJ2-1; 12 bases match TRBD1. The CDR3 covers 14 residues. CDR1 SGHAT and CDR2 FQNNGV come from the germline V gene. The V and J ends lost 6 bases and 5 bases, in that order; junction bases with no gene match: 2. The CDR3 DNA is TGTGCCAGCAGTCGGGACAGGGGGCACAATGAGCAGTTCTTC. It translates to CASSRDRGHNEQFF.

A few counts support this clone. This chain uses TRBV13 with TRBJ1-2; a weak D match, TRBD1 (5 bases). Germline CDR1 is PRHDT and CDR2 is FYEKMQ (reference sequence). This CDR3 has 13 residues. V was pared by 5 bases and J by 8 bases, with 15 bases between. The CDR3: CASSRGVVDGYTF. The CDR3 DNA reads as TGTGCCAGCAGCCGGGGGGTTGTGGACGGCTACACCTTC.

The chain links TRBV7-8 to TRBJ2-1; TRBD2 aligns across 9 bases. The CDR3 is 13 amino acids. Trimming at V came to 10 bases and at J to 6 bases, leaving 7 bases not matched to a gene. Germline CDR1 reads SGHVS; CDR2 reads FQNEAQ. The DNA for the CDR3 is TGTGCCACCGCCAGCGGGAGGCTCAATGAGCAGTTCTTC. Translation gives CATASGRLNEQFF. Filled out from reference TRBV7-8 and TRBJ2-1, the complete variable domain reads GAGVSQSPRYKVAKRGQDVALRCDPISGHVSLFWYQQALGQGPEFLTYFQNEAQLDKSGLPSDRFFAERPEGSVSTLKIQRTQQEDSAVYLCATASGRLNEQFFGPGTRLTVL.

The chain carries TRBV19 and TRBJ2-7; 9 nucleotides line up with TRBD1. V dropped 5 bases and J dropped 11; count of bases not matched to a gene: 13. Germline lookup yields CDR1 LNHDA and CDR2 SQIVND (reference sequence). This CDR3 contains 14 residues. The CDR3 loop is CASSVPGTGSFKYF. Written as DNA, the CDR3 is TGTGCCAGTAGTGTTCCGGGGACAGGGAGTTTTAAGTACTTC.

The rearrangement links TRBV25-1 to TRBJ1-2, with a possible D match to TRBD1 (5 bases). CDR1 and CDR2 from the germline V gene are MGHDK and SYGVNS. The CDR3 length is 14 residues. V was shortened by 7 bases and J by 4 bases, with 16 bases between the two germline ends. CDR3 amino acids: CASTQGGGAYGYTF. CDR3 nucleotides: TGTGCCAGCACCCAGGGTGGAGGGGCCTATGGCTACACCTTC.

The V call is TRBV14, the J call TRBJ2-5; 7 nucleotides line up with TRBD1. CDR1 and CDR2 (germline): SGHDN, FVKESK. The CDR3 covers 16 residues. The V and J ends lost 3 bases and 4 bases, in that order; junction bases with no gene match: 11. For the CDR3, the DNA is TGTGCCAGCAGCCATGGGATATACAGGGGCAGAGAGACCCAGTACTTC. Translating it yields CASSHGIYRGRETQYF.

The V call is TRBV14, the J call TRBJ1-1; 10 bases are shared with TRBD1. Germline CDR1 SGHDN, CDR2 FVKESK. V trimming: 4 bases; J trimming: 2 bases; junction bases outside the gene matches: 10. CDR3 length equals 17 residues. CDR3 DNA sequence: TGTGCCAGCAGCCTTACTCCGGGACAGGGGAGAAACACTGAAGCTTTCTTT. Its translation: CASSLTPGQGRNTEAFF.

The chain carries TRBV4-1 and TRBJ1-2; 9 nucleotides line up with TRBD1. The CDR3 extends over 17 amino acids. The germline V gene has CDR1 MGHRA and CDR2 YSYEKL. After removal of 3 bases from V and 1 base from J, the junction contained 9 bases not matched to a gene. DNA of the CDR3: TGCGCCAGCAGCCAGGGGACAGGGCTCCAGTATAACTATGGCTACACCTTC. It codes for CASSQGTGLQYNYGYTF.

The chain links TRBV5-8 to TRBJ2-6, with D perhaps TRBD1 (6 bases). There are 16 residues in the CDR3. CDR1 is SGHTS, CDR2 YDEGEE, per germline. Trimming took 4 bases from V and 0 from J, leaving 11 bases between them. CDR3: CASSLGHTSGANVLTF. Written as DNA, the CDR3 is TGTGCCAGCAGCCTGGGACACACCTCTGGGGCCAACGTCCTGACTTTC. The variable domain in full, with the rest retrieved from reference TRBV5-8 and TRBJ2-6, is EAGVTQSPTHLIKTRGQQATLRCSPISGHTSVYWYQQALGLGLQFLLWYDEGEERNRGNFPPRFSGRQFPNYSSELNVNALELEDSALYLCASSLGHTSGANVLTFGAGSRLTVL.

Regarding this clone: The germline gene is not matched at one end of the junction; a read error may be the cause. J is TRBJ1-5 and V is TRBV28; a weak D match, TRBD1 (6 bases). Germline V gives CDR1 MDHEN, CDR2 SYDVKM. The CDR3 has 15 amino acids. The CDR3 sequence: CANSLPGAAREPQHF. Written as DNA, the CDR3 is TGTGCCAACAGTTTACCAGGGGCCGCGCGAGAGCCCCAGCATTTT. Supplemented by reference TRBV28 and TRBJ1-5, the full variable domain reads DVKVTQSSRYLVKRTGEKVFLECVQDMDHENMFWYRQDPGLGLRLIYFSYDVKMKEKGDIPEGYSVSREKKERFSLILESASTNQTSMYLCANSLPGAAREPQHFGDGTRLSIL.

The chain carries TRBV6-1 and TRBJ2-7, with 7 bases lining up with TRBD2. Germline trimming cut 2 bases from V and 3 bases from J; bases unmatched to any gene: 7. Germline CDR1 reads MNHNS; CDR2 reads SASEGT. This CDR3 has 15 residues. The CDR3 DNA follows: TGTGCCAGCAGTGAATGGGCCCAGCGGGGCTACGAGCAGTACTTC. It specifies CASSEWAQRGYEQYF.

The CDR3, as DNA: TGTGCCATCAACGTCGGCGGACGCCTCGGGACTAGCGGGGAAAGAAACACATACAATGAGCAGTTCTTC. The encoded protein is CAINVGGRLGTSGERNTYNEQFF. The chain recombines TRBV10-3 with TRBJ2-1; 13 bases map to TRBD2. The germline V gene has CDR1 ENHRY and CDR2 SYGVKD. The CDR3 length is 23 residues. The ends lost 7 bases at V and 4 bases at J; junction bases unmatched: 28.

V usage is TRBV7-6 and J usage is TRBJ2-2; 11 nucleotides line up with TRBD1. V shed 5 bases and J 3 bases; nucleotides not matched to a gene: 5. Germline CDR1 and CDR2: SGHVS and FNYEAQ. The CDR3 contains 16 residues. CDR3 loop: CASSPWTGGHTGELFF. The DNA of the CDR3 is TGTGCCAGCAGCCCCTGGACAGGGGGCCACACCGGGGAGCTGTTTTTT.

The CDR3 coding sequence is TGTGCCAGCAGTGAGGTCGACAGGGGGGGGGAGCAGTACTTC. Its translation is CASSEVDRGGEQYF. The chain carries TRBV2 and TRBJ2-7; 9 nucleotides match TRBD1. This CDR3 is built from 14 residues. V lost 3 bases and J lost 7; bases outside the gene matches: 7. Germline V gene sequence: CDR1 SNHLY, CDR2 FYNNEI.